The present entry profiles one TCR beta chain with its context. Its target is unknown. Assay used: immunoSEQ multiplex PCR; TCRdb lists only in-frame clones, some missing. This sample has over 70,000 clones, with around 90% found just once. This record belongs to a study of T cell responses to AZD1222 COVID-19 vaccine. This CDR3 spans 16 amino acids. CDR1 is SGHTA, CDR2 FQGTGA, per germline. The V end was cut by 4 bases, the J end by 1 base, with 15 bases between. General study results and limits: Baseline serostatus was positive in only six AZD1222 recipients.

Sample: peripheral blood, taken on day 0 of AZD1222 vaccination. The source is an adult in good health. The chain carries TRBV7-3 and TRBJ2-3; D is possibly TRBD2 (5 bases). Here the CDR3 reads CASSSGLLVGTDTQYF. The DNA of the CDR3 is TGTGCCAGCAGCTCTGGACTCCTAGTAGGCACAGATACGCAGTATTTT.